The subject of this entry is one TCR beta chain. This sample is drawn from a study of blood T cell repertoires in COVID-19. Study-level background: Material from acute and convalescent COVID-19 was sourced from the United States, Italy and Spain. T cells, B-cell-depleted T cells, or PBMCs supplied cDNA or gDNA.

J was trimmed by 13 bases and V by 3 bases; bases with no gene match: 8. Germline lookup yields CDR1 MDHEN and CDR2 SYDVKM. The CDR3 length is 13 residues. Original handling: It was from reference gene primer amplification that nucleated cell counts were estimated. Repertoires were generated with immunoSEQ multiplex PCR, while TCRdb's copy carries only in-frame clones and drops some. V, J and clone size are taken as reported in that table, and D and trimming were inferred from the DNA itself. The table shows about 230,000 clones, with under 90% occurring only once. This receptor was taken from a woman of 80 years or more with active or convalescent COVID-19. The rearrangement links TRBV28 to TRBJ1-2; 10 positions agree with TRBD1. Sequencing input: peripheral blood. The CDR3 coding sequence is TGTGCCAGCAGTTTCCCCGGGACAGGGGAGGGCACCTTC. The encoded protein is CASSFPGTGEGTF.